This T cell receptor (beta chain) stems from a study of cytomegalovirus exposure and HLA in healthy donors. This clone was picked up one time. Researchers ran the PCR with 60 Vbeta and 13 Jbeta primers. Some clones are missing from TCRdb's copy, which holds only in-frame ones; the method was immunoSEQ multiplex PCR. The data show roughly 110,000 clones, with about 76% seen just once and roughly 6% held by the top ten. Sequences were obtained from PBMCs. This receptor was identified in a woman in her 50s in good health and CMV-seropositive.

DNA for the CDR3: TGTGCCAGCAGTTTAATTGGGGAGGTGAGCAATCAGCCCCAGCATTTT. Its protein is CASSLIGEVSNQPQHF. The V and J genes are TRBV28 and TRBJ1-5; D is unclear. V lost 2 bases and J lost 1, with 12 bases in between. The CDR3 runs 16 residues. Per the germline V gene, CDR1 is MDHEN and CDR2 is SYDVKM. Variable domain in full (rest from reference TRBV28 and TRBJ1-5): DVKVTQSSRYLVKRTGEKVFLECVQDMDHENMFWYRQDPGLGLRLIYFSYDVKMKEKGDIPEGYSVSREKKERFSLILESASTNQTSMYLCASSLIGEVSNQPQHFGDGTRLSIL.